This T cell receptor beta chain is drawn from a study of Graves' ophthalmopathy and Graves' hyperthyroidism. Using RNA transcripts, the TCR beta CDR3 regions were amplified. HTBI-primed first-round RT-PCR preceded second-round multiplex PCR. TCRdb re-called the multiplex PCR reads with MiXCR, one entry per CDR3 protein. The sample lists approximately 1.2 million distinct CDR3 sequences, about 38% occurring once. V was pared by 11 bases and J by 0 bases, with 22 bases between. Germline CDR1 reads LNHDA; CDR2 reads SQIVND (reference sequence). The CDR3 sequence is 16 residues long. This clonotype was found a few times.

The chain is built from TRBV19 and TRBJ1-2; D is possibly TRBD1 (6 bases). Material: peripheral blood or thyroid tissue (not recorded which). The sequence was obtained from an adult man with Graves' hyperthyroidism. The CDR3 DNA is TGTGCCTGGAGTGGGCGGGACACCGGTCCTAACTATGGCTACACCTTC. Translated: CAWSGRDTGPNYGYTF.